In its sample, the clone carrying this T cell receptor (beta chain) was seen a few times. Patients with chemo-refractory metastatic non-small-cell lung cancer received focal radiation plus CTLA-4 blockade with ipilimumab. This specimen belongs to a study of radiotherapy plus CTLA-4 blockade in lung cancer. Profiled with immunoSEQ multiplex PCR; TCRdb holds only in-frame clones, not every one. The repertoire has roughly 54,000 clones, about 83% of them found once; the top ten carry around 4.8%. The source is a human donor with non-small cell lung cancer whose response to radiotherapy plus ipilimumab could not be evaluated. Sequenced material: peripheral blood, taken from a patient treated with radiotherapy plus ipilimumab.

As DNA, the CDR3 is TGTGCCAGCAGCAACCGTAACCTGGAGGGCTACACCTTC. This translates into CASSNRNLEGYTF. The chain is built from TRBV9 and TRBJ1-2; D call uncertain. The ends were cut back, 4 bases at V and 8 bases at J, with 15 bases in the middle. Germline CDR1 and CDR2: SGDLS and YYNGEE. CDR3 size: 13 residues.